The 24 T cell receptor beta chains below come from one sample, sequenced in a study of blood T cell repertoires in COVID-19. The assay was immunoSEQ multiplex PCR, and TCRdb's table has in-frame clones only and misses some. The sample holds more than 400,000 clones, approximately 85% seen once. Material for sequencing was peripheral blood. The receptors here all came from a human donor in a cohort sampled during active COVID-19.

The V call is TRBV5-1, the J call TRBJ2-2; D may be TRBD2 (5 bases). The CDR3 is made up of 12 amino acids. Germline V gene data show CDR1 as SGHRS and CDR2 as YFSETQ. Trimming stripped 4 bases from V and 9 bases from J, with 10 bases between. CDR3 DNA: TGCGCCAGCAGCGGGAGTGCTTGGGAGCTGTTTTTT. Translation: CASSGSAWELFF. Filled out from reference TRBV5-1 and TRBJ2-2, the complete variable domain reads KAGVTQTPRYLIKTRGQQVTLSCSPISGHRSVSWYQQTPGQGLQFLFEYFSETQRNKGNFPGRFSGRQFSNSRSEMNVSTLELGDSALYLCASSGSAWELFFGEGSRLTVL.

This clone was seen a few times. The CDR3 spells CASSLAGQSNYGYTF. CDR3 in DNA: TGCGCCAGCAGCTTGGCAGGGCAAAGCAACTATGGCTACACCTTC. The rearrangement links TRBV5-1 to TRBJ1-2; possible D gene TRBD1, 5 bases. There are 15 residues in the CDR3. V lost 0 bases to trimming and J lost 2 bases, with 11 bases between them. Germline V CDR1 and CDR2: SGHRS, YFSETQ.

V is TRBV28 and J is TRBJ1-5, with TRBD1 matching over 9 bases. Germline V gene sequence: CDR1 MDHEN, CDR2 SYDVKM. The CDR3 has 15 amino acids. The V segment lost 4 bases and the J segment 3 bases; nucleotides outside the gene matches: 4. The CDR3 spells CASSWDRVNNQPQHF. As DNA, the CDR3 is TGTGCCAGCAGTTGGGACAGGGTAAACAATCAGCCCCAGCATTTT.

The rearrangement joins TRBV21-1 to TRBJ1-1; the table's D gene call, TRBD1, was not cross checked with the DNA. TRBV21-1 is a pseudogene segment. The CDR3 sequence is 16 residues long. The CDR3 nucleotides are TGTGCCAGCAGCAAAGGGTGGGACAGGGGGAACACTGAAGCTTTCTTT. This codes for CASSKGWDRGNTEAFF.

The J gene is TRBJ1-4, the V gene TRBV4-3; D is unclear. Germline assignment: CDR1 LGHNA and CDR2 YSLEER. This CDR3 has 15 amino acids. The V end was cut by 0 bases, the J end by 7 bases, with 12 bases between. The CDR3: CASSQDLGQPEKLFF. The CDR3 DNA reads as TGCGCCAGCAGCCAAGATTTGGGCCAGCCTGAAAAACTGTTTTTT.

This clone has only one observation. The V and J genes are TRBV28 and TRBJ2-2; D uncertain. This CDR3 has 12 amino acids. Germline V gives CDR1 MDHEN, CDR2 SYDVKM. The ends were cut back, 3 bases at V and 5 bases at J, with 4 bases in the middle. DNA for the CDR3: TGTGCCAGCAGTTTCGGTACCGGGGAGCTGTTTTTT. This encodes CASSFGTGELFF. Together with reference TRBV28 and TRBJ2-2, the CDR3 gives the full variable domain: DVKVTQSSRYLVKRTGEKVFLECVQDMDHENMFWYRQDPGLGLRLIYFSYDVKMKEKGDIPEGYSVSREKKERFSLILESASTNQTSMYLCASSFGTGELFFGEGSRLTVL.

The CDR3 region has the DNA TGTGCCAGCAGCCCGGGATCCATAGAGACCCAGTACTTC. Translating gives CASSPGSIETQYF. The chain couples TRBV5-4 to TRBJ2-5, with D perhaps matching TRBD2 (5 bases). The CDR3 has 13 residues. V lost 4 bases to trimming and J lost 4 bases, with 11 bases between them. CDR1 is SGHNT and CDR2 is YYREEE in the germline V gene (reference sequence).

On this clone itself: The same CDR3 is also encoded by other DNA sequences in this sample. The chain combines TRBV18 with TRBJ2-5, with D unresolved. V was trimmed by 6 bases and J by 5 bases, leaving 7 bases between them. The CDR3 totals 11 residues. Germline V lookup: CDR1 KGHSH, CDR2 LQKENI. CDR3 DNA: TGTGCCAGCTCTCCCGGGGAGACCCAGTACTTC. Amino acids: CASSPGETQYF. Supplemented by reference TRBV18 and TRBJ2-5, the full variable domain reads NAGVMQNPRHLVRRRGQEARLRCSPMKGHSHVYWYRQLPEEGLKFMVYLQKENIIDESGMPKERFSAEFPKEGPSILRIQQVVRGDSAAYFCASSPGETQYFGPGTRLLVL.

This sequence joins TRBV7-9 and TRBJ2-3; weak D call: TRBD1 (5 bases). The V gene's germline CDR1 is SEHNR and CDR2 FQNEAQ (reference sequence). V was shortened by 8 bases and J by 4 bases, with 16 bases between the two germline ends. CDR3 size: 14 residues. The CDR3 bases are TGTGCCAGCTCCCCGGACACGCAAGCAGATACGCAGTATTTT. Amino acid sequence: CASSPDTQADTQYF.

The genes are TRBV24-1 and TRBJ2-1; 13 bases line up with TRBD2. The CDR3 extends over 16 amino acids. J gave up 4 bases and V 3 bases, and 2 bases lay outside the gene matches. Germline lookup yields CDR1 KGHDR and CDR2 SFDVKD. CDR3 residues: CATSDRTSGGYNEQFF. CDR3 nucleotides: TGTGCCACCAGTGATCGGACTAGCGGGGGATACAATGAGCAGTTCTTC.

The V gene is TRBV27, the J gene TRBJ2-6; no clear D gene. The CDR3 consists of 17 residues. Trimming took 1 base from V and 0 from J, leaving 10 bases between them. Per the germline V gene, CDR1 is MNHEY and CDR2 is SMNVEV (reference sequence). The CDR3 reads CASSLFSTASGANVLTF. The CDR3, as DNA: TGTGCCAGCAGTTTATTTAGTACAGCCTCTGGGGCCAACGTCCTGACTTTC.

This chain joins TRBV19 and TRBJ1-1; D not certain. The V gene lost 5 bases and the J gene lost 5 bases, with 15 bases spanning the gap. The CDR3 totals 14 residues. Germline V gives CDR1 LNHDA, CDR2 SQIVND (reference sequence). DNA of the CDR3: TGTGCCAGTAGTCCGTACAGTGGCGTGACTGAAGCTTTCTTT. The encoded protein is CASSPYSGVTEAFF. Full variable domain (outside the CDR3, taken from reference TRBV19 and TRBJ1-1): DGGITQSPKYLFRKEGQNVTLSCEQNLNHDAMYWYRQDPGQGLRLIYYSQIVNDFQKGDIAEGYSVSREKKESFPLTVTSAQKNPTAFYLCASSPYSGVTEAFFGQGTRLTVV.

The chain employs TRBV3-1 (or the pseudogene TRBV3-2) and TRBJ2-7; 9 positions agree with TRBD2. CDR1 LGHDT and CDR2 YNNKEL come from the germline V gene (reference sequence). The CDR3 sequence is 15 residues long. Trimming cost V 4 bases and J 1 base; bases outside gene matches: 5. The CDR3 loop reads CASSLGTSRSYEQYF. The CDR3 bases are TGTGCCAGCAGCCTCGGGACTAGCCGTTCCTACGAGCAGTACTTC.

This chain links TRBV19 with TRBJ2-7, with TRBD1 matching over 7 bases. The CDR3 has 15 amino acids. J lost 2 bases, V lost 5 bases, and 9 bases had no gene match. The germline CDR1 and CDR2 sequences are LNHDA and SQIVND (reference sequence). The CDR3, as DNA: TGTGCCAGTAGTCTCTACCGGGACAGTACCTACGAGCAGTACTTC. This encodes CASSLYRDSTYEQYF.

This rearrangement joins TRBV6-6 to TRBJ2-7, with TRBD1 matching 7 bases. In germline, CDR1 is MNHNY, CDR2 SVGAGI (reference sequence). The CDR3 is 11 amino acids. V lost 6 bases, J lost 5 bases, and 1 base stayed unmatched. CDR3 in amino acids: CASRTGNEQYF. The CDR3 DNA reads as TGTGCCAGCAGGACAGGGAACGAGCAGTACTTC.

The chain carries TRBV19 and TRBJ1-1; 7 positions match TRBD1. The CDR3 has 15 residues. The V gene's germline CDR1 is LNHDA and CDR2 SQIVND (reference sequence). V lost 5 bases and J lost 1; bases outside the gene matches: 7. As DNA, the CDR3 is TGTGCCAGTAGTGGATGGACAGGCCCGAACACTGAAGCTTTCTTT. Translated: CASSGWTGPNTEAFF.

The chain uses TRBV28 and TRBJ2-2, with TRBD1 matching over 9 bases. Germline values: CDR1 MDHEN, CDR2 SYDVKM. V lost 6 bases, J lost 1 base, and 3 bases stayed unmatched. The CDR3 has 15 amino acids. The CDR3 is CASSPGQGNTGELFF. CDR3 nucleotides: TGTGCCAGCAGCCCGGGACAGGGGAACACCGGGGAGCTGTTTTTT.

This chain uses TRBV2 with TRBJ1-1, with no clear D. The CDR3 has 14 residues. V was clipped by 10 bases and J by 1 base, with 16 bases between them. Germline CDR1 reads SNHLY; CDR2 reads FYNNEI. This CDR3 is CATKAQSGNTEAFF. CDR3 sequence (DNA): TGTGCCACCAAGGCACAATCGGGGAACACTGAAGCTTTCTTT.

This clone has a handful of counts. The chain links TRBV5-1 to TRBJ1-1, with 9 bases identical to TRBD1. Unmatched junction bases numbered 16, after V lost 2 bases and J lost 5 bases. The germline CDR1 and CDR2 sequences are SGHRS and YFSETQ. This CDR3 comprises 18 residues. The DNA for the CDR3 is TGCGCCAGCAGCTTACCTTTACAGGGGGCGATAGTAGGAACTGAAGCTTTCTTT. It codes for CASSLPLQGAIVGTEAFF.

The gene calls are TRBV12-5 and TRBJ1-1; no definite D call. Germline V gene data show CDR1 as LGHNT and CDR2 as FRNRAP. The germline V and J ends were trimmed by 0 bases and 4 bases, with 21 bases remaining between them. This CDR3 spans 18 amino acids. The CDR3 protein is CASGLVLFPALNVTEAFF. CDR3 sequence (DNA): TGTGCTAGTGGTTTGGTACTTTTTCCCGCTCTGAATGTCACTGAAGCTTTCTTT.

This sequence joins TRBV6-4 and TRBJ2-7; D gene uncertain. CDR3 length: 17 amino acids. Per the germline V gene, CDR1 is MRHNA and CDR2 is SNTAGT. V was trimmed by 0 bases and J by 0 bases, leaving 15 bases between them. The CDR3 nucleotides are TGTGCCAGCAGTGACTCGAGACCAAGCGTTACCTCCTACGAGCAGTACTTC. Translating gives CASSDSRPSVTSYEQYF.

The chain employs TRBV19 and TRBJ2-5; TRBD2 is a possible D gene (5 bases). The CDR3 runs to 12 residues. With 5 bases removed from V and 7 bases from J, the gap between germline ends came to 11 bases. Per germline, CDR1 LNHDA and CDR2 SQIVND (reference sequence). The CDR3 DNA sequence: TGTGCCAGTAGTTCGGCTCGGGGGACCCAGTACTTC. It specifies CASSSARGTQYF.

The CDR3 DNA reads TGCGCCAGCAGCACCAAGAGGGCCAGTTATGGCACAGATACGCAGTATTTT. Translation gives CASSTKRASYGTDTQYF. V and J are TRBV5-1 and TRBJ2-3; TRBD2 is a possible D gene (5 bases). The CDR3 loop spans 17 amino acids. The germline V and J ends were trimmed by 4 bases and 1 base, with 19 bases remaining between them. CDR1 SGHRS and CDR2 YFSETQ come from the germline V gene.

The V gene is TRBV6-2 or TRBV6-3, the J gene TRBJ2-1, with 11 bases that match TRBD1. CDR3 length equals 14 residues. After removal of 5 bases from V and 7 bases from J, the junction contained 4 bases not matched to a gene. Germline V gene data show CDR1 as MNHEY and CDR2 as SVGEGT. CDR3 region: CASSRDRGINEQFF. The CDR3 DNA is TGTGCCAGCAGTAGGGACAGGGGGATTAATGAGCAGTTCTTC.